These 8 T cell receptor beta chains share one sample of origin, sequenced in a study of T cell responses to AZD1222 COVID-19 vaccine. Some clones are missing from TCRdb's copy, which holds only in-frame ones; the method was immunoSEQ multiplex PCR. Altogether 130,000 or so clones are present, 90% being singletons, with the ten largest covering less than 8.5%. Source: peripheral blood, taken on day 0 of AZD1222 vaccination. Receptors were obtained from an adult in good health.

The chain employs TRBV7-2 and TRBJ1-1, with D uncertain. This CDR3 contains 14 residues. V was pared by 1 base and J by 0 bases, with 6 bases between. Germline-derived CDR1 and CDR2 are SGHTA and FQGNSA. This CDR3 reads CASSLVWMNTEAFF. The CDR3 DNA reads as TGTGCCAGCAGCTTAGTTTGGATGAACACTGAAGCTTTCTTT.

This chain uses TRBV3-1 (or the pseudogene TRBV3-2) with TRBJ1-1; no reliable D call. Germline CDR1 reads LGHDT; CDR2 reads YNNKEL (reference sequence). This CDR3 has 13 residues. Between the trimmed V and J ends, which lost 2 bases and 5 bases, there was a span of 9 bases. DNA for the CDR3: TGTGCCAGCAGCCAACGAGGGAGGACTGAAGCTTTCTTT. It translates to CASSQRGRTEAFF.

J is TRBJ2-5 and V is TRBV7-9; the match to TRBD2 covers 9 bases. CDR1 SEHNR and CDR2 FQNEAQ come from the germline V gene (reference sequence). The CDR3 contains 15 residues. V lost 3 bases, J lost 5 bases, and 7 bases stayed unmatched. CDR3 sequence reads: CASSFLSGGRETQYF. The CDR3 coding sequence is TGTGCCAGCAGCTTCCTCAGCGGGGGGCGCGAGACCCAGTACTTC.

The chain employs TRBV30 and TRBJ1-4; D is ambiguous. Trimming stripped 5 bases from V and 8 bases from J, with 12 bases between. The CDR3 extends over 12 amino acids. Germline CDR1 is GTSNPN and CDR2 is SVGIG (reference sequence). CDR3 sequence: CAWSPLGEKLFF. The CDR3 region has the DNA TGTGCCTGGTCACCCCTGGGAGAAAAACTGTTTTTT.

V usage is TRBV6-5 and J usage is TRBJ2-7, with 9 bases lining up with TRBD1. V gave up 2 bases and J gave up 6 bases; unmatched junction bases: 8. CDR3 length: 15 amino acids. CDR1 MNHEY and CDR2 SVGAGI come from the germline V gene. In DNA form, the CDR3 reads TGTGCCAGCAGTTACGGGACAGGGATCTCCGGCGAGCAGTACTTC. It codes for CASSYGTGISGEQYF.

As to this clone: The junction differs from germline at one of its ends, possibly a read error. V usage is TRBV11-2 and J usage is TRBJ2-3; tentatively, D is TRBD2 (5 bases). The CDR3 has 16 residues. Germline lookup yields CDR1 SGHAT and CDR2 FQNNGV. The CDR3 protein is CASSLDYLKAVDTQYF. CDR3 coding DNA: TGTGCCAGCAGCCTAGACTACCTCAAGGCCGTAGATACGCAGTATTTT.

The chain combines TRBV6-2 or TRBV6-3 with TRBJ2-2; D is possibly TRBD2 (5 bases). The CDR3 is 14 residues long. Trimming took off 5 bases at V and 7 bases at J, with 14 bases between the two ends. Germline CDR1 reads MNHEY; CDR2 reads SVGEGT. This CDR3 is CASSLILVGGELFF. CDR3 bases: TGTGCCAGCAGTCTAATACTAGTCGGCGGGGAGCTGTTTTTT.

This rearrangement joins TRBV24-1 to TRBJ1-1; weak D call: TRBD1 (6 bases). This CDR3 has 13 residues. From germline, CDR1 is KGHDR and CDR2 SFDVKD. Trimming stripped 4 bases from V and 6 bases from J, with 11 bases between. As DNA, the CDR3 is TGTGCCACCAGTGAAGGGACATCCCCTGAAGCTTTCTTT. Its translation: CATSEGTSPEAFF.